Below are 8 T cell receptor beta chains sequenced from a single sample in a study of T cells in Graves' hyperthyroidism and ophthalmopathy. What was amplified from RNA transcripts were TCR beta CDR3 regions. HTBI primers were used for first-round RT-PCR of the TCR CDR3. TCRdb independently ran MiXCR on the multiplex PCR reads; one entry per CDR3 protein. The sample has about 720,000 distinct CDR3 sequences, about a sixth seen once. Sequenced input: blood. The receptor set was obtained from a man between 18 and 35 years old with Graves' hyperthyroidism.

Only a few counts were recorded for this clonotype. The chain couples TRBV18 to TRBJ1-1; possible D gene TRBD1, 5 bases. V gave up 2 bases and J gave up 6 bases, with 13 bases separating them. The germline V gene encodes CDR1 KGHSH and CDR2 LQKENI. The CDR3 extends over 14 amino acids. The CDR3 DNA sequence: TGTGCCAGCTCACCAAAATTTCTGGGGGCTGAAGCTTTCTTT. This sequence encodes CASSPKFLGAEAFF.

There are many counts of this clonotype. The genes are TRBV29-1 and TRBJ1-2; tentative D call: TRBD1 (5 bases). This CDR3 is 11 amino acids long. CDR1 and CDR2 (germline): SQVTM, ANQGSEA. V was clipped by 6 bases and J by 4 bases, with 9 bases between them. The CDR3 DNA reads TGCAGCGTCCCCCAGGGCTATGGCTACACCTTC. Its translation: CSVPQGYGYTF. Complete variable domain (other parts from reference TRBV29-1 and TRBJ1-2): SAVISQKPSRDICQRGTSLTIQCQVDSQVTMMFWYRQQPGQSLTLIATANQGSEATYESGFVIDKFPISRPNLTFSTLTVSNMSPEDSSIYLCSVPQGYGYTFGSGTRLTVV.

The chain recombines TRBV30 with TRBJ2-7; 7 bases align to TRBD1. The V and J ends lost 3 bases and 3 bases, in that order; junction bases with no gene match: 8. The CDR3 is made up of 14 amino acids. The germline CDR1 and CDR2 sequences are GTSNPN and SVGIG (reference sequence). CDR3 nucleotide sequence: TGTGCCTGGAGCCCCGGTACAGGGGTCTACGAGCAGTACTTC. Its protein product is CAWSPGTGVYEQYF.

At least ten counts were recorded for this clonotype. The chain couples TRBV7-2 to TRBJ2-4, with D tentatively TRBD2 (5 bases). The length of the CDR3 is 16 residues. V was shortened by 5 bases and J by 3 bases, with 17 bases between the two germline ends. The V gene's germline CDR1 is SGHTA and CDR2 FQGNSA. CDR3 nucleotide sequence: TGTGCCAGCAGCCCATTACCGGGAAATCACAAAAACATTCAGTACTTC. This codes for CASSPLPGNHKNIQYF.

This clonotype was counted between two and nine times. V usage is TRBV19 and J usage is TRBJ1-5; D may be TRBD1 (5 bases). Germline V gene data show CDR1 as LNHDA and CDR2 as SQIVND (reference sequence). V was trimmed by 5 bases and J by 2 bases, leaving 19 bases between them. This CDR3 comprises 17 residues. CDR3 bases: TGTGCCAGTAGTGTGGTTTCTCGGGGCTTGGGCAATCAGCCCCAGCATTTT. It is translated as CASSVVSRGLGNQPQHF.

This clonotype was counted between two and nine times. The chain is built from TRBV20-1 and TRBJ2-3, with 14 bases matching TRBD2. The V gene's germline CDR1 is DFQATT and CDR2 SNEGSKA (reference sequence). This CDR3 comprises 16 residues. V shed 2 bases and J 4 bases; nucleotides not matched to a gene: 5. The DNA of the CDR3 is TGCAGTGCTAGACCCGGGACTAGCGGGAGCCCAGATACGCAGTATTTT. It yields the protein CSARPGTSGSPDTQYF.

V gene TRBV4-1 combines with J gene TRBJ1-5; possible D gene TRBD1, 6 bases. Trimming pared 4 bases from V and 5 bases from J, leaving 15 bases between. The CDR3 totals 15 residues. Germline values: CDR1 MGHRA, CDR2 YSYEKL. The CDR3 protein is CASSPLAGEYQPQHF. CDR3 nucleotides: TGCGCCAGCAGCCCCTTGGCAGGGGAATATCAGCCCCAGCATTTT.

Note on this clonotype: This could be a read error, since a much larger clone is one nucleotide away. This sequence joins TRBV7-9 and TRBJ2-7, with D possibly TRBD1 on 5 matching bases. Per the germline V gene, CDR1 is SEHNR and CDR2 is FQNEAQ (reference sequence). The CDR3 extends over 14 amino acids. V lost 6 bases, J lost 9 bases, and 21 bases lay in between. The CDR3 protein is CASRPGSGDDGQYF. CDR3 DNA: TGTGCCAGCAGACCAGGGTCCGGTGACGACGGGCAGTACTTC.